The 23 T cell receptor beta chains given below trace back to one sample, sequenced in a study of T cells in Graves' hyperthyroidism and ophthalmopathy. Researchers took RNA transcripts and amplified the TCR beta CDR3 regions from them. The primer set for the first-round RT-PCR of the TCR CDR3 was HTBI. Via MiXCR, TCRdb re-called the multiplex PCR reads, giving one row per CDR3 protein. The repertoire holds a few hundred thousand distinct CDR3 sequences, with roughly 14% as singletons. The source material was blood. The receptor source for this set is a woman between 18 and 29 years old with Graves' hyperthyroidism.

This clonotype was found a few times. The CDR3 loop is CASSIGTGGPQQYF. CDR3 sequence (DNA): TGTGCCAGTAGTATTGGCACGGGAGGGCCCCAGCAGTACTTC. The V gene is TRBV19, the J gene TRBJ2-7; 8 nucleotides align to TRBD2. Looked up from germline, CDR1 is LNHDA and CDR2 is SQIVND (reference sequence). The CDR3 sequence is 14 residues long. V trimming: 3 bases; J trimming: 8 bases; junction bases outside the gene matches: 9.

V and J are TRBV15 and TRBJ2-7; either TRBD1 or TRBD2 may supply D (5 bases each). Between the trimmed V and J ends, which lost 1 base and 2 bases, there was a span of 18 bases. This CDR3 contains 17 residues. Germline V gene data show CDR1 as LNHNV and CDR2 as YYDKDF (reference sequence). The CDR3 spells CATSRGNRDGKTYEQYF. CDR3 in DNA: TGTGCCACCAGCAGAGGAAACCGGGACGGCAAAACCTACGAGCAGTACTTC.

This clonotype appeared many times. V is TRBV12-3 or TRBV12-4 and J is TRBJ1-1; D not certain. V was shortened by 3 bases and J by 4 bases, with 9 bases between the two germline ends. This CDR3 spans 13 amino acids. The CDR3 loop reads CASSLGGSTEAFF. CDR3 coding DNA: TGTGCCAGCAGTTTGGGAGGGTCCACTGAAGCTTTCTTT.

At least ten counts were recorded for this clonotype. The CDR3 region is CASSYSGGNTGELFF. The DNA of the CDR3 is TGTGCCAGCAGTTACTCCGGGGGGAACACCGGGGAGCTGTTTTTT. V and J are TRBV6-5 and TRBJ2-2; D may be TRBD2 (6 bases). With 0 bases removed from V and 1 base from J, the gap between germline ends came to 6 bases. There are 15 residues in the CDR3. Germline V lookup: CDR1 MNHEY, CDR2 SVGAGI.

This clonotype was observed many times. The chain has TRBV28 and TRBJ1-1; D ambiguous. V was pared by 7 bases and J by 5 bases, with 20 bases between. This CDR3 has 15 residues. CDR1 and CDR2 from the germline V gene are MDHEN and SYDVKM. CDR3 nucleotide sequence: TGTGCCAGCACCTTTGTCCGGACCCGTGAGACTGAAGCTTTCTTT. It yields the protein CASTFVRTRETEAFF.

This clonotype was found many times. The chain carries TRBV27 and TRBJ2-3, with 12 positions matching TRBD2. Germline V lookup: CDR1 MNHEY, CDR2 SMNVEV (reference sequence). This CDR3 is built from 15 residues. The V segment lost 4 bases and the J segment 5 bases; nucleotides outside the gene matches: 4. The CDR3 DNA is TGTGCCAGCAGTTCCCCGGGACTAGCGGGAGATACGCAGTATTTT. Translation: CASSSPGLAGDTQYF.

This clonotype was counted ten times or more. The chain couples TRBV5-1 to TRBJ1-1; possible D gene TRBD1, 5 bases. Germline V lookup: CDR1 SGHRS, CDR2 YFSETQ. This CDR3 comprises 15 residues. Trimming stripped 0 bases from V and 1 base from J, with 10 bases between. CDR3 region: CASSLGGLPNTEAFF. CDR3 bases: TGCGCCAGCAGCTTGGGGGGCCTACCGAACACTGAAGCTTTCTTT.

This clonotype was detected ten times or more. The chain uses TRBV7-2 and TRBJ2-3; TRBD2 is a possible D gene (6 bases). This CDR3 has 14 amino acids. From germline, CDR1 is SGHTA and CDR2 FQGNSA. V shed 8 bases and J shed 0 bases, with 12 bases lying between them. DNA for the CDR3: TGTGCCAGCCAAGAGGAGGGTAGCACAGATACGCAGTATTTT. Its translation: CASQEEGSTDTQYF.

This clonotype was seen once. This chain connects TRBV7-2 to TRBJ2-5; no clear D. V was clipped by 5 bases and J by 3 bases, with 13 bases between them. The germline CDR1 and CDR2 sequences are SGHTA and FQGNSA. The CDR3 consists of 14 residues. In nucleotides, the CDR3 is TGTGCCAGCAGCATAATGGGTAGGAAAGAGACCCAGTACTTC. Translation: CASSIMGRKETQYF.

The J gene is TRBJ1-5, the V gene TRBV20-1; D gene ambiguous. The CDR3 has 17 residues. The V end was cut by 6 bases, the J end by 3 bases, with 24 bases between. CDR1 and CDR2 from the germline V gene are DFQATT and SNEGSKA (reference sequence). The DNA of the CDR3 is TGCAGTGCAAATCCCGCTTCAAAGCTTCGGAACAATCAGCCCCAGCATTTT. Amino acid sequence: CSANPASKLRNNQPQHF.

This clonotype was seen a few times. The chain couples TRBV5-6 to TRBJ1-1; 7 nucleotides align to TRBD1. The junction had 6 bases not matched to a gene; V was cut back by 3 bases and J by 1 base. Looked up from germline, CDR1 is SGHDT and CDR2 is YYEEEE. CDR3 length equals 15 residues. CDR3 sequence (DNA): TGTGCCAGCAGCTCCAATAGACAGGGGAACACTGAAGCTTTCTTT. It translates to CASSSNRQGNTEAFF.

The CDR3, as DNA: TGTGCCTGGAGAGGGGACGTCGGAAACACCATATATTTT. Translation: CAWRGDVGNTIYF. The genes are TRBV30 and TRBJ1-3, with D perhaps TRBD1 (5 bases). The ends were cut back, 3 bases at V and 4 bases at J, with 10 bases in the middle. The length of the CDR3 is 13 residues. Germline-derived CDR1 and CDR2 are GTSNPN and SVGIG (reference sequence). The full variable domain, with the rest looked up from reference TRBV30 and TRBJ1-3, is SQTIHQWPATLVQPVGSPLSLECTVEGTSNPNLYWYRQAAGRGLQLLFYSVGIGQISSEVPQNLSASRPQDRQFILSSKKLLLSDSGFYLCAWRGDVGNTIYFGEGSWLTVV.

This chain uses TRBV19 with TRBJ1-2, with TRBD1 matching 8 bases. This CDR3 is 14 amino acids long. Germline V lookup: CDR1 LNHDA, CDR2 SQIVND (reference sequence). V shed 5 bases and J 4 bases; nucleotides not matched to a gene: 6. CDR3 coding DNA: TGTGCCAGTAGTGCGAGACAGGGGATCTATGGCTACACCTTC. This gives the protein CASSARQGIYGYTF.

The CDR3 protein is CSPTTLGGKNTEAFF. The CDR3 coding sequence is TGCAGCCCTACCACTCTGGGGGGTAAGAACACTGAAGCTTTCTTT. V gene TRBV29-1 combines with J gene TRBJ1-1, with D perhaps matching TRBD1 (5 bases). V was pared by 8 bases and J by 1 base, with 20 bases between. The CDR3 sequence is 15 residues long. Germline V gives CDR1 SQVTM, CDR2 ANQGSEA.

This clonotype occurred once. This chain links TRBV6-1 with TRBJ1-2, with D perhaps TRBD1 (6 bases). This CDR3 region has 13 residues. Germline V CDR1 and CDR2: MNHNS, SASEGT. The germline V and J ends were trimmed by 1 base and 7 bases, with 10 bases remaining between them. The DNA for the CDR3 is TGTGCCAGCAGTGAAGTACAGGGCATTGGCTACACCTTC. Amino acids: CASSEVQGIGYTF.

The chain employs TRBV6-1 and TRBJ2-7, with D tentatively TRBD2 (6 bases). This CDR3 spans 14 amino acids. The V end lost 6 bases, the J end lost 1 base, and 13 bases lay between the germline ends. From germline, CDR1 is MNHNS and CDR2 SASEGT. CDR3 DNA: TGTGCCAGCAGCGGGACTCGAGATTCCTACGAGCAGTACTTC. Its protein product is CASSGTRDSYEQYF.

V is TRBV6-1 and J is TRBJ2-1, with TRBD2 identical over 10 bases. The CDR3 has 13 amino acids. CDR1 and CDR2 (germline): MNHNS, SASEGT. V shed 6 bases, J shed 8 bases, and the junction held 4 bases outside the gene matches. The CDR3 nucleotides read TGTGCCAGCAGAAATAGCGGGGGGCATGAGCAGTTCTTC. As protein: CASRNSGGHEQFF.

A remark on this clonotype: Mismatch with germline at one junction end may stem from a read error. The chain recombines TRBV28 with TRBJ1-1; the D is unclear. This CDR3 has 13 amino acids. Germline V lookup: CDR1 MDHEN, CDR2 SYDVKM. CDR3: CAGRSGVNTEAFF. Here the CDR3 DNA reads TGTGCCGGCAGATCGGGAGTTAACACTGAAGCTTTCTTT.

Comments on this clonotype: The missing conserved phenylalanine or tryptophan at the end of this CDR3 makes a read error likely. The V gene is TRBV27, the J gene TRBJ1-6, with a possible D match to TRBD1 (5 bases). The CDR3 runs 15 residues. The ends were cut back, 6 bases at V and 5 bases at J, with 14 bases in the middle. Per germline, CDR1 MNHEY and CDR2 SMNVEV (reference sequence). The CDR3 protein is CASSQGSVDNSPLHS. The CDR3 DNA reads as TGTGCCAGCAGCCAGGGAAGCGTAGATAATTCACCCCTCCACTCT.

With regard to this clonotype: This clone may be a read error of a much larger clone one base away. The chain couples TRBV6-2 or TRBV6-3 to TRBJ1-1; no reliable D call. Germline assignment: CDR1 MNHEY and CDR2 SVGEGT. The CDR3 has 14 amino acids. Written as DNA, the CDR3 is TGTGCCGGCAGACCCGGATTTATGAACACTGAAGCTTTCTTT. It specifies CAGRPGFMNTEAFF.

In this sample, this clonotype turned up many times. CDR3 residues: CASSPQPQGGKPQHF. The CDR3 DNA is TGTGCCAGCAGCCCCCAACCTCAGGGGGGGAAGCCCCAGCATTTT. The chain is built from TRBV7-8 and TRBJ1-5; 7 bases match TRBD1. V lost 5 bases to trimming and J lost 8 bases; unmatched junction nucleotides: 12. The CDR3 is 15 amino acids. CDR1 SGHVS and CDR2 FQNEAQ come from the germline V gene.

The rearrangement uses TRBV7-9 and TRBJ2-7, with 9 bases lining up with TRBD2. V lost 5 bases to trimming and J lost 4 bases; unmatched junction nucleotides: 15. CDR3 length: 17 residues. The germline CDR1 and CDR2 sequences are SEHNR and FQNEAQ (reference sequence). CDR3 in DNA: TGTGCCAGCAGCGGCCCTCCATTCGCGGGAGGGTTATACGAGCAGTACTTC. This translates into CASSGPPFAGGLYEQYF.

This clonotype was picked up a small number of times. The chain carries TRBV2 and TRBJ2-7; 10 nucleotides agree with TRBD1. V shed 4 bases, J shed 5 bases, and the junction held 8 bases outside the gene matches. The length of the CDR3 is 15 residues. The germline CDR1 and CDR2 sequences are SNHLY and FYNNEI. The CDR3 region has the DNA TGTGCCAGCAGTGGGGGACAGGGGAGTTTTAACGAGCAGTACTTC. Protein product: CASSGGQGSFNEQYF. The variable domain in full, with the rest retrieved from reference TRBV2 and TRBJ2-7, is EPEVTQTPSHQVTQMGQEVILRCVPISNHLYFYWYRQILGQKVEFLVSFYNNEISEKSEIFDDQFSVERPDGSNFTLKIRSTKLEDSAMYFCASSGGQGSFNEQYFGPGTRLTVT.